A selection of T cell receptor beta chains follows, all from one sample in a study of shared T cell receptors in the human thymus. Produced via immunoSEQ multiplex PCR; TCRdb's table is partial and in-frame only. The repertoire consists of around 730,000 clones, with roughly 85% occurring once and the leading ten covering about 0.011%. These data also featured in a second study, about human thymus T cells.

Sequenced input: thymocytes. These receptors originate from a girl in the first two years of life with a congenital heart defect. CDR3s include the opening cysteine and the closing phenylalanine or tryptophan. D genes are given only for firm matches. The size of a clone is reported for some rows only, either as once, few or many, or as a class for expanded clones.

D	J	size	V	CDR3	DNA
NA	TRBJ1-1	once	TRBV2	CAIRGEGRPPTEAFF	TGTGCCATCCGGGGGGAGGGCAGACCCCCCACTGAAGCTTTCTTT
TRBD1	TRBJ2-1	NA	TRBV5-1	CASSSGTGEYNEQFF	TGCGCCAGTAGCTCCGGGACAGGCGAATACAATGAGCAGTTCTTC
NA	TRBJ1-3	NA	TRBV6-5	CASSYSRISGNTIYF	TGTGCCAGCAGTTACAGCAGGATCTCTGGAAACACCATATATTTT
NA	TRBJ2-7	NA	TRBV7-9	CASSLTGNYEQYF	TGTGCCAGCAGCTTAACAGGTAACTACGAGCAGTACTTC
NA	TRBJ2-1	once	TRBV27	CASRPEDGDNEQFF	TGTGCCAGCAGACCGGAGGACGGGGACAATGAGCAGTTCTTC
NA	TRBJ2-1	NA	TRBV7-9	CASSFEDNEQFF	TGTGCCAGCAGCTTCGAGGACAATGAGCAGTTCTTC
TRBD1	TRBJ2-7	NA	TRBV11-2	CASSSGTDFTYEQYF	TGTGCCAGCAGCTCAGGGACAGATTTCACCTACGAGCAGTACTTC
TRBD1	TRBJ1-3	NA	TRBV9	CASSVGTGDGNTIYF	TGTGCCAGCAGCGTAGGGACAGGGGACGGAAACACCATATATTTT
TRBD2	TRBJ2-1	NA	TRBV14	CASSQAKSGGTSEQFF	TGTGCCAGCAGCCAAGCCAAGAGCGGGGGGACATCTGAGCAGTTCTTC
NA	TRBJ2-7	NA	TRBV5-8	CASSSNRVQRMSYEQYF	TGTGCCAGCAGCTCTAACCGTGTACAGCGGATGTCCTACGAGCAGTACTTC
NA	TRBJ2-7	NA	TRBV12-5	CASGFDHLRDKPLKSYEQYF	TGTGCTAGTGGTTTTGACCACCTCCGGGACAAACCCCTCAAGTCCTACGAGCAGTACTTC
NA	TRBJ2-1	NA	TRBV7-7	CASSSSARYSSYNEQFF	TGTGCCAGCAGCTCCTCAGCGCGCTATAGCTCCTACAATGAGCAGTTCTTC
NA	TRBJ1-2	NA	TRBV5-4	CASSLRGKDDGGYTF	TGTGCCAGCAGCTTGAGGGGAAAGGACGACGGTGGCTACACCTTC
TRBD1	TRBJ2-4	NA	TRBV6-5	CASSPSQGMFYIQYF	TGTGCCAGCAGCCCCTCACAGGGGATGTTCTACATTCAGTACTTC
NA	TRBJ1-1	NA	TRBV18	CASRHAIGEAFF	TGTGCCAGCCGTCACGCAATCGGTGAAGCTTTCTTT
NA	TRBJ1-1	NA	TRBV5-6	CASSLQGGAVSEAFF	TGTGCCAGCAGCCTTCAAGGGGGGGCTGTGAGTGAAGCTTTCTTT
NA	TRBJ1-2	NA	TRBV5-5	CASSFRGSVSQGYGYTF	TGTGCCAGCAGTTTCAGGGGCTCGGTCTCTCAGGGGTATGGCTACACCTTC
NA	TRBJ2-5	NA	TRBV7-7	CASSLVDSGETQYF	TGTGCTAGCAGCTTAGTGGACAGCGGAGAGACCCAGTACTTC
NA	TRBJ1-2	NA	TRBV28	CASSKPGQKVANYGYTF	TGTGCCAGCAGTAAACCGGGACAAAAGGTGGCCAACTATGGCTACACCTTC
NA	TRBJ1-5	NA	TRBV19	CASSMPAPVEVDSNQPQHF	TGTGCCAGTAGTATGCCTGCTCCAGTTGAAGTCGATAGCAATCAGCCCCAGCATTTT
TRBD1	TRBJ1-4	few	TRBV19	CASSPCIEARGRGNEKLFF	TGTGCCAGTAGTCCCTGCATCGAGGCCAGGGGCAGGGGGAATGAAAAACTGTTTTTT
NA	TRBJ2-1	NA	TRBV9	CASSATVQLGAYNEQFF	TGTGCCAGCAGCGCCACCGTCCAGTTAGGGGCCTACAATGAGCAGTTCTTC
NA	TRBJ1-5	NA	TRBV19	CASSIDPSGLSGDAHRNQPQHF	TGTGCCAGTAGTATAGACCCCTCGGGGCTCTCAGGGGACGCCCACCGCAATCAGCCCCAGCATTTT
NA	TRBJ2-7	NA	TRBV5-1	CASSSRGSPNSYEQYF	TGCGCCAGCAGCTCCCGAGGTAGCCCTAACTCCTACGAGCAGTACTTC
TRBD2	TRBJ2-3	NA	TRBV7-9	CASSLAEREPTDTQYF	TGTGCCAGCAGCTTAGCGGAGCGGGAGCCCACAGATACGCAGTATTTT
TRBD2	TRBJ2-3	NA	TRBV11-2	CASSFLRTSTQDTQYF	TGTGCCAGCAGCTTTCTGAGGACTAGCACACAAGATACGCAGTATTTT
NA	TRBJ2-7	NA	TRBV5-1	CASSYRLTGTDDEQYF	TGCGCCAGCAGCTATCGCCTGACAGGCACTGACGACGAGCAGTACTTC
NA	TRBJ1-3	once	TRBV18	CASSPYTSGSGNTIYF	TGTGCCAGCTCACCATATACTTCTGGCTCTGGAAACACCATATATTTT
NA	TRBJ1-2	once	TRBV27	CASSPGQSKTDANYGYTF	TGTGCCAGCAGTCCAGGGCAAAGTAAGACGGATGCTAACTATGGCTACACCTTC
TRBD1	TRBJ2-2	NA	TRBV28	CASSAAQPGTGNTGELFF	TGTGCCAGCAGTGCAGCCCAGCCCGGGACAGGGAACACCGGGGAGCTGTTTTTT
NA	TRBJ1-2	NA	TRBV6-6	CASSYSVARDGYTF	TGTGCCAGCAGTTACTCGGTGGCACGGGATGGCTACACCTTC
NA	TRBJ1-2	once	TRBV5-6	CASSLVPGDYGYTF	TGTGCCAGCAGCTTGGTCCCGGGGGACTATGGCTACACCTTC
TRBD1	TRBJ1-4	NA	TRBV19	CASISTGGGGEKLFF	TGTGCCAGTATCTCGACAGGGGGAGGTGGCGAAAAACTGTTTTTT
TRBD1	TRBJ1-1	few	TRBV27	CASSRDRGPNTEAFF	TGTGCCAGCAGCAGAGACAGGGGGCCGAACACTGAAGCTTTCTTT
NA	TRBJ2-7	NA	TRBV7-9	CASSPRGHLPYEQYF	TGTGCCAGCAGCCCAAGGGGTCATCTGCCCTACGAGCAGTACTTC
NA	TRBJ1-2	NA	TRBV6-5	CASRRQDNSYGYTF	TGTGCCAGCAGGCGACAGGACAATTCCTATGGCTACACCTTC
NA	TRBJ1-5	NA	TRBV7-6	CASSLGGRGNSNQPQHF	TGTGCCAGCAGCTTAGGGGGGAGGGGGAATAGCAATCAGCCCCAGCATTTT
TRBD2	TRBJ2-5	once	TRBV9	CASSAGTSFRKTQYF	TGTGCCAGCAGCGCCGGGACTAGTTTTAGGAAGACCCAGTACTTC
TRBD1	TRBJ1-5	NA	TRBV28	CASSLDEQGAISGEDQPQHF	TGTGCCAGCAGTTTAGACGAACAGGGGGCAATTAGTGGGGAGGATCAGCCCCAGCATTTT
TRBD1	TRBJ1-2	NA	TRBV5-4	CASSLFRPGQGNFGYTF	TGTGCCAGCAGCTTGTTCAGGCCCGGACAGGGCAATTTCGGCTACACCTTC
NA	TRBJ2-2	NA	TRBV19	CASNGGSGLTGELFF	TGTGCCAGTAATGGGGGGTCAGGGTTGACCGGGGAGCTGTTTTTT
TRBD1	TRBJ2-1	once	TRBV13	CASSSRAGGNEQFF	TGTGCCAGCAGCTCCCGGGCAGGGGGCAATGAGCAGTTCTTC
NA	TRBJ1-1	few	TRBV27	CASSSTGQNTEAFF	TGTGCCAGCAGTTCGACAGGACAGAACACTGAAGCTTTCTTT
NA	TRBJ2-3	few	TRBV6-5	CASRGHVDTQYF	TGTGCCAGCAGGGGCCATGTAGATACGCAGTATTTT